The source of this T cell receptor beta chain is a study of blood T cell repertoires in COVID-19. At the level of the study: Material from acute and convalescent COVID-19 was sourced from the United States, Italy and Spain. PBMCs, B-cell-depleted T cells, or T cells provided the cDNA or gDNA that made up the material.

In the study's own analysis: For nucleated cells, counts were estimated from reference gene primer amplification. Here immunoSEQ multiplex PCR was the method, and the copy in TCRdb shows in-frame clones only, minus some. V, J and clone size derive from that table, while D and trimming were established from the DNA sequence. Of 370,000 or so clones in the sample, 81% were seen once. The ends were cut back, 6 bases at V and 4 bases at J, with 12 bases in the middle. This CDR3 has 13 residues. CDR1 is MNHEY, CDR2 SMNVEV, per germline (reference sequence). This clone was seen just once. The TCR comes from a human donor with acute or convalescent COVID-19. The donor label of this sample is uncertain. Sequencing was carried out using peripheral blood. The chain links TRBV27 to TRBJ1-2; tentatively, D is TRBD1 (5 bases). CDR3 sequence reads: CASRSQGSYGYTF. CDR3 sequence (DNA): TGTGCCAGCAGGAGCCAGGGATCCTATGGCTACACCTTC.